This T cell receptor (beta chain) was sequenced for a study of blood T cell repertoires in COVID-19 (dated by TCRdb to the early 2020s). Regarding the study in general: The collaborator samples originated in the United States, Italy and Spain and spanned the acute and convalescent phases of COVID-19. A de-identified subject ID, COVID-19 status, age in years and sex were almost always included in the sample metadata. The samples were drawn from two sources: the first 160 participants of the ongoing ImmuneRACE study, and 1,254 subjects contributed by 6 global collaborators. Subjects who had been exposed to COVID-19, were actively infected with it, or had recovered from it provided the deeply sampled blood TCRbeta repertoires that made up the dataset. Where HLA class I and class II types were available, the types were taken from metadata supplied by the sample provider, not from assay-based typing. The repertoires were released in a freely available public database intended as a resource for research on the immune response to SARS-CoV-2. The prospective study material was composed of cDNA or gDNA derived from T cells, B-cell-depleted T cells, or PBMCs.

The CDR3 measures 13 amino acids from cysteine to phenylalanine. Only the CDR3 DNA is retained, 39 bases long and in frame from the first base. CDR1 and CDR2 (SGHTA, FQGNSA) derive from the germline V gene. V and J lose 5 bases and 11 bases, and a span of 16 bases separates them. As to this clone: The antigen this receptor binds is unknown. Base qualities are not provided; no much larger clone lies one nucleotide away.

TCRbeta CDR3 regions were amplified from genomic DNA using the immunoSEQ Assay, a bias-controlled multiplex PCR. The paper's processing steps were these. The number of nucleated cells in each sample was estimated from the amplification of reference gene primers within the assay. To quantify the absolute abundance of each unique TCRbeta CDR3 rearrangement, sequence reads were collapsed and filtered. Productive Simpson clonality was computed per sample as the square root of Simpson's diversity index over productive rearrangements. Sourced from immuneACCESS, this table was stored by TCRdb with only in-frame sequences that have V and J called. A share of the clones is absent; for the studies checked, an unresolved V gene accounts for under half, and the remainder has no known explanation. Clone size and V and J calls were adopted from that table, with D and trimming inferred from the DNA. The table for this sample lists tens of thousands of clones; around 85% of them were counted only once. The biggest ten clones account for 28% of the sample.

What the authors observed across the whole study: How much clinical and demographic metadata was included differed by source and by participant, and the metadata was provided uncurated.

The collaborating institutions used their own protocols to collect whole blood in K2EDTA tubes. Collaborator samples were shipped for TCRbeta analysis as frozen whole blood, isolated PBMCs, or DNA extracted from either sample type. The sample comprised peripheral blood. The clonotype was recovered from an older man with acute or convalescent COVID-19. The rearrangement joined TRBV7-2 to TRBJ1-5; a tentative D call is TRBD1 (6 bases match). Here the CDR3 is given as CASSMDGPGAQHF. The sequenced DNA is TGTGCCAGCAGCATGGACGGGCCAGGGGCCCAGCATTTT. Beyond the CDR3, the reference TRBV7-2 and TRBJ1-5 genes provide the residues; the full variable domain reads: GAGVSQSPSNKVTEKGKDVELRCDPISGHTALYWYRQSLGQGLEFLIYFQGNSAPDKSGLPSDRFSAERTGGSVSTLTIQRTQQEDSAVYLCASSMDGPGAQHFGDGTRLSIL.